These 16 T cell receptor beta chains originate from one sample sequenced in a study of vaccination and CD4 T cells after COVID-19. Treatment described: approximately 11-day PBMC culture with coronavirus spike peptide pools or control peptides (ViraFEST assay). The study sequenced cultured CD4+ T cell DNA using the Oncomine TCR Beta short-read assay. One entry per CDR3 protein, called by TCRdb with MiXCR from the PCR reads. Among fewer than 20,000 distinct CDR3 sequences listed, 50% to 65% were seen once. What these receptors recognize is not known. The sample in question was CD4+ T cells from blood, cultured in vitro, obtained before SARS-CoV-2 vaccination. Source of these receptors: a human donor who had recovered from COVID-19.

The chain joins TRBV7-9 to TRBJ1-2; D possibly corresponds to TRBD1 (6 bases). CDR3 length: 15 residues. Trimming stripped 0 bases from V and 4 bases from J, with 12 bases between. Germline-derived CDR1 and CDR2 are SEHNR and FQNEAQ (reference sequence). The CDR3 DNA sequence: TGTGCCAGCAGCTTAGCGGGACATAGACGCTATGGCTACACCTTC. It translates to CASSLAGHRRYGYTF.

The chain uses TRBV2 and TRBJ2-1; no reliable D call. The J call is uncertain, as TRBJ2-7 better fits the DNA end. Per the germline V gene, CDR1 is SNHLY and CDR2 is FYNNEI. This CDR3 contains 13 residues. CDR3 sequence: CASSPTYTYEQYF. CDR3 DNA: TGTGCCAGCAGTCCAACATATACCTACGAGCAGTACTTC.

This rearrangement joins TRBV19 to TRBJ2-7; 8 nucleotides align to TRBD1. J was trimmed by 3 bases and V by 3 bases; bases with no gene match: 4. This CDR3 spans 14 amino acids. Per germline, CDR1 LNHDA and CDR2 SQIVND (reference sequence). This chain's CDR3 is CASSIRTGIYEQYF. As DNA, the CDR3 is TGTGCCAGTAGTATCCGGACAGGGATCTACGAGCAGTACTTC.

V gene TRBV24-1 combines with J gene TRBJ1-5, with 10 bases that match TRBD1. The germline V gene has CDR1 KGHDR and CDR2 SFDVKD. CDR3 length equals 18 residues. V dropped 4 bases and J dropped 2; count of bases not matched to a gene: 10. For the CDR3, the DNA is TGTGCCACCAGTGAGTTAGACCGGGACAGGGGTCGCAATCAGCCCCAGCATTTT. Protein sequence: CATSELDRDRGRNQPQHF.

V usage is TRBV29-1 and J usage is TRBJ2-7; the D gene could be TRBD1 or TRBD2 (7 bases each). Per germline, CDR1 SQVTM and CDR2 ANQGSEA. V was trimmed by 6 bases and J by 6 bases, leaving 15 bases between them. The CDR3 covers 12 residues. The CDR3 region is CSVRGDSIEQYF. The DNA for the CDR3 is TGCAGCGTCCGGGGGGACAGTATCGAGCAGTACTTC.

V gene TRBV7-8 combines with J gene TRBJ1-1, with 8 bases identical to TRBD1. Germline trimming cut 6 bases from V and 0 bases from J; bases unmatched to any gene: 9. CDR3 size: 16 residues. Germline CDR1 is SGHVS and CDR2 is FQNEAQ. Written as DNA, the CDR3 is TGTGCCAGCAGGCCAGACCAGGGGGCCATGAACACTGAAGCTTTCTTT. Translated, it gives CASRPDQGAMNTEAFF.

The chain combines TRBV20-1 with TRBJ2-5; TRBD1 is a possible D gene (6 bases). V was pared by 6 bases and J by 5 bases, with 16 bases between. The CDR3 is 13 amino acids. CDR1 DFQATT and CDR2 SNEGSKA come from the germline V gene (reference sequence). The CDR3 region has the DNA TGCAGTGCGCATGACAGGTTTGGGGAGACCCAGTACTTC. Its protein is CSAHDRFGETQYF.

The rearrangement links TRBV5-1 to TRBJ2-3, with D uncertain. Germline V gene lookup returns CDR1 SGHRS and CDR2 YFSETQ. This CDR3 contains 13 residues. With 7 bases removed from V and 5 bases from J, the gap between germline ends came to 14 bases. CDR3 nucleotides: TGCGCCAGCGGGTTGAGCGAACTAGATACGCAGTATTTT. Translation: CASGLSELDTQYF.

The V gene is TRBV28, the J gene TRBJ2-7; the match to TRBD1 covers 9 bases. The length of the CDR3 is 14 residues. Germline V gives CDR1 MDHEN, CDR2 SYDVKM. V lost 6 bases, J lost 5 bases, and 8 bases stayed unmatched. The CDR3 here is CASSLGGQGHEQYF. The CDR3 DNA reads as TGTGCCAGCAGCCTAGGGGGACAGGGTCACGAGCAGTACTTC.

This clonotype was seen a handful of times. The chain joins TRBV20-1 to TRBJ2-2; no reliable D call. Germline CDR1 DFQATT, CDR2 SNEGSKA (reference sequence). Trimming left V 1 base short and J 6 bases short, with 15 bases between. This CDR3 has 15 amino acids. The chain's CDR3 is CSARGFRIESGELFF. CDR3 sequence (DNA): TGCAGTGCTAGAGGCTTTCGAATAGAGTCCGGGGAGCTGTTTTTT.

The sample holds a few counts of this clonotype. The chain uses TRBV10-3 and TRBJ1-1; D perhaps matches TRBD1 (5 bases). Trimming removed 6 bases at V and 6 bases at J, with 17 bases between. Germline-derived CDR1 and CDR2 are ENHRY and SYGVKD. This CDR3 region has 14 residues. In nucleotides, the CDR3 is TGTGCCATCAGCCCGGGGGAGGGGCGGGCTGAAGCTTTCTTT. This gives the protein CAISPGEGRAEAFF.

The genes are TRBV20-1 and TRBJ2-1, with 16 bases matching TRBD2. Per the germline V gene, CDR1 is DFQATT and CDR2 is SNEGSKA (reference sequence). The CDR3 has 17 amino acids. Trimming at V came to 2 bases and at J to 6 bases, leaving 7 bases not matched to a gene. The CDR3 nucleotides are TGCAGTGCTAGACGGGGACTAGCGGGAGGGCCGAGCAATGAGCAGTTCTTC. Protein sequence: CSARRGLAGGPSNEQFF.

The chain carries TRBV29-1 and TRBJ1-2; 7 bases align to TRBD1. This CDR3 spans 12 amino acids. Per the germline V gene, CDR1 is SQVTM and CDR2 is ANQGSEA. The J segment lost 6 bases and the V segment lost 7 bases, leaving 8 bases of the junction unmatched. The CDR3 sequence is CSAGPQGDGYTF. CDR3 nucleotide sequence: TGCAGCGCGGGACCGCAGGGGGATGGCTACACCTTC.

The genes are TRBV2 and TRBJ2-1; no clear D. The length of the CDR3 is 13 residues. Germline values: CDR1 SNHLY, CDR2 FYNNEI. V lost 7 bases and J lost 3, with 10 bases in between. The CDR3 loop reads CASTVAGYNEQFF. The CDR3 DNA follows: TGTGCCAGCACGGTGGCAGGCTACAATGAGCAGTTCTTC.

The chain uses TRBV7-3 and TRBJ2-5; D is undetermined. This CDR3 has 13 amino acids. V gave up 1 base and J gave up 5 bases, with 8 bases separating them. Per the germline V gene, CDR1 is SGHTA and CDR2 is FQGTGA. Written as DNA, the CDR3 is TGTGCCAGCAGCTTAATGTCCGGGGAGACCCAGTACTTC. Protein: CASSLMSGETQYF. Based on the CDR3 plus reference TRBV7-3 and TRBJ2-5, the full variable domain is GAGVSQTPSNKVTEKGKYVELRCDPISGHTALYWYRQSLGQGPEFLIYFQGTGAADDSGLPNDRFFAVRPEGSVSTLKIQRTERGDSAVYLCASSLMSGETQYFGPGTRLLVL.

The V gene is TRBV10-3, the J gene TRBJ2-5, with D tentatively TRBD2 (5 bases). Trimming cost V 4 bases and J 3 bases, with 12 bases left between them. The V gene's germline CDR1 is ENHRY and CDR2 SYGVKD. The CDR3 sequence is 14 residues long. DNA for the CDR3: TGTGCCATCAGTGGGTCGGGATCGGAAGAGACCCAGTACTTC. Translated: CAISGSGSEETQYF.